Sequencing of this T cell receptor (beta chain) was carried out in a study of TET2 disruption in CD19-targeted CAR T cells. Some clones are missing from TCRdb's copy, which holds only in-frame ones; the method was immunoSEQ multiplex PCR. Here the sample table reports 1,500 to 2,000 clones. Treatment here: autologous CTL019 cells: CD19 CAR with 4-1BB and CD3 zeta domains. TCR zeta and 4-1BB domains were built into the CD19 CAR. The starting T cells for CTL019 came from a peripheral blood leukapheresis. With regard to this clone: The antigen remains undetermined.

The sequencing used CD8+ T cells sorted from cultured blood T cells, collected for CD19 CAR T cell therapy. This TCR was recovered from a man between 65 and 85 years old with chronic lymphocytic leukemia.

CDR3 region: CASSTGLAGGWDYTF. CDR3 bases read: TGTGCCAGTAGTACGGGACTAGCGGGGGGTTGGGAC. The chain recombines TRBV19 with TRBJ1-2, with D perhaps TRBD1 (5 bases). Read sequence stops 3 residues before the CDR3 end, and the germline J gene provides the missing end. The CDR3 has 15 residues. Per germline, CDR1 LNHDA and CDR2 SQIVND (reference sequence).